This note documents a single T cell receptor beta chain sequence. Its antigen is currently unknown. Germline V gene lookup returns CDR1 MDHEN and CDR2 SYDVKM. The CDR3 is 17 amino acids. V shed 2 bases and J 4 bases; nucleotides not matched to a gene: 6. TCRdb's table, derived via immunoSEQ multiplex PCR, lists solely in-frame clones and lacks some. This table has over 140,000 clones, roughly 92% appearing once. This sample is part of a study of T cell responses to AZD1222 COVID-19 vaccine. Overall study findings and caveats: Among spike-specific TCRs, nearly half reportedly target unmutated variant regions.

The sequence derives from an adult who received the AZD1222 COVID-19 vaccine. The sequencing here drew on peripheral blood, taken 28 days after the second AZD1222 dose. The genes are TRBV28 and TRBJ1-6; 9 bases agree with TRBD1. The CDR3 reads CASSLQDRGLYNSPLHF. The CDR3 DNA is TGTGCCAGCAGTTTACAGGACAGGGGACTATATAATTCACCCCTCCACTTT. The full variable domain, completed using reference TRBV28 and TRBJ1-6, is DVKVTQSSRYLVKRTGEKVFLECVQDMDHENMFWYRQDPGLGLRLIYFSYDVKMKEKGDIPEGYSVSREKKERFSLILESASTNQTSMYLCASSLQDRGLYNSPLHFGNGTRLTVT.